One TCR beta chain is described in this entry. Germline V gene data show CDR1 as MGHRA and CDR2 as YSYEKL. Between the trimmed V and J ends, which lost 1 base and 0 bases, there was a span of 9 bases. This CDR3 is built from 15 residues. These data originate in a study of technical replicates of blood from several donors. Measured with immunoSEQ multiplex PCR; TCRdb has only the in-frame clones, and not every one. The repertoire holds roughly 70,000 clones, with 85% to 95% as singletons. V and J are TRBV4-1 and TRBJ1-1; D not resolved. This clonotype originated in a human donor in good health. The sample was T cells isolated from PBMCs. CDR3 sequence reads: CASSQAVQLNTEAFF. CDR3 in DNA: TGCGCCAGCAGCCAAGCGGTACAGTTGAACACTGAAGCTTTCTTT.